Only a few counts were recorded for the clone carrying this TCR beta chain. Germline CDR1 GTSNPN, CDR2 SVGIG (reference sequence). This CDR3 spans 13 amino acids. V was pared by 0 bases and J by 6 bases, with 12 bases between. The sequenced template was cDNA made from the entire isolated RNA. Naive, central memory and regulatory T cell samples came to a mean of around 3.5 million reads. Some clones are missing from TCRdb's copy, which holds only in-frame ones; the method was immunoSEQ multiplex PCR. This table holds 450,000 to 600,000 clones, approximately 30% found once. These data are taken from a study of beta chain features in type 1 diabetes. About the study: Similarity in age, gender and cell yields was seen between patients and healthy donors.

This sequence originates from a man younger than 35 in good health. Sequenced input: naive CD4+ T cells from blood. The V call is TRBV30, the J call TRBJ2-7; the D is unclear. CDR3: CAWSVGPLLEQYF. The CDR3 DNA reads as TGTGCCTGGAGTGTTGGGCCCCTGCTCGAGCAGTACTTC.